What follows are 26 T cell receptor beta chains derived from one specimen sequenced in a study of beta chain features in type 1 diabetes. Their cognate antigens are unknown. The isolated RNA, all of it, was reverse transcribed, so expressed TCRB transcripts were what got sequenced. Assay: immunoSEQ multiplex PCR; the TCRdb copy retains only in-frame clones and omits some. Among about 160,000 clones listed, roughly 9% were seen once. Study observations and caveats: All four CD4+ subsets from Type 1 diabetes patients carried moderately but significantly shorter TCRB CDR3s.

Sequences were obtained from central memory CD4+ T cells from blood. The receptors here all came from a woman in her 30s with type 1 diabetes.

This chain uses TRBV7-9 with TRBJ1-1; D is possibly TRBD1 (5 bases). The germline V and J ends were trimmed by 5 bases and 3 bases, with 13 bases remaining between them. CDR3 length equals 14 residues. Germline CDR1 is SEHNR and CDR2 is FQNEAQ (reference sequence). DNA for the CDR3: TGTGCCAGCAGCCCCTACGCGGGGGACACTGAAGCTTTCTTT. Its translation: CASSPYAGDTEAFF.

This chain connects TRBV6-5 to TRBJ2-7, with D maybe TRBD2 (6 bases). Between the trimmed V and J ends, which lost 0 bases and 4 bases, there was a span of 10 bases. Germline lookup yields CDR1 MNHEY and CDR2 SVGAGI. There are 14 residues in the CDR3. For the CDR3, the DNA is TGTGCCAGCAGTTACTCGGCGGGGCGGTACGAGCAGTACTTC. Its protein product is CASSYSAGRYEQYF.

This clone showed up just once. The CDR3 spells CASSQDLSTMKQFF. The CDR3 DNA reads TGTGCCAGCAGTCAGGACTTATCTACAATGAAGCAGTTCTTC. The chain uses TRBV6-1 and TRBJ2-1; weak D call: TRBD2 (5 bases). The CDR3 spans 14 residues. The V gene's germline CDR1 is MNHNS and CDR2 SASEGT. V gave up 5 bases and J gave up 11 bases, with 19 bases separating them.

The chain has TRBV2 and TRBJ2-7; TRBD2 matches 15 bases. The V gene end was trimmed by 5 bases and the J gene end by 3 bases; junction bases not matched to a gene: 2. The CDR3 consists of 15 residues. Germline V gene data show CDR1 as SNHLY and CDR2 as FYNNEI. The CDR3 region is CASSRGLAGGYEQYF. Written as DNA, the CDR3 is TGTGCCAGCAGTAGGGGACTAGCGGGAGGCTACGAGCAGTACTTC.

V is TRBV10-3 and J is TRBJ2-6, with TRBD2 as a possible D gene (5 bases). The CDR3 sequence is 13 residues long. Germline-derived CDR1 and CDR2 are ENHRY and SYGVKD. V was shortened by 4 bases and J by 9 bases, with 10 bases between the two germline ends. The DNA of the CDR3 is TGTGCCATCAGTGGGGGAGAGGGCAACGTCCTGACTTTC. Residues: CAISGGEGNVLTF.

This clone has just a few counts. The genes are TRBV9 and TRBJ1-1; 9 positions match TRBD1. CDR1 is SGDLS, CDR2 YYNGEE, per germline. The CDR3 extends over 14 amino acids. After removal of 6 bases from V and 5 bases from J, the junction contained 8 bases not matched to a gene. The CDR3 is CASNRDRDSTEAFF. The CDR3 DNA reads TGTGCCAGCAATCGGGACAGGGATAGTACTGAAGCTTTCTTT. The full variable domain, completed using reference TRBV9 and TRBJ1-1, is DSGVTQTPKHLITATGQRVTLRCSPRSGDLSVYWYQQSLDQGLQFLIQYYNGEERAKGNILERFSAQQFPDLHSELNLSSLELGDSALYFCASNRDRDSTEAFFGQGTRLTVV.

This clone was seen a handful of times. The gene calls are TRBV5-4 and TRBJ2-7; TRBD1 matches at 7 bases. V gave up 3 bases and J gave up 1 base; unmatched junction bases: 7. Germline values: CDR1 SGHNT, CDR2 YYREEE (reference sequence). This CDR3 comprises 15 residues. The CDR3: CASSSPGQISYEQYF. CDR3 coding DNA: TGTGCCAGCAGCTCTCCGGGACAGATTTCCTACGAGCAGTACTTC.

The V call is TRBV30, the J call TRBJ2-1, with TRBD2 identical over 10 bases. The V gene's germline CDR1 is GTSNPN and CDR2 SVGIG (reference sequence). V was pared by 1 base and J by 3 bases, with 3 bases of the junction left unmatched. The length of the CDR3 is 15 residues. The CDR3 coding sequence is TGTGCCTGGAGTGGCGGGACTAGCGACTACAATGAGCAGTTCTTC. It yields the protein CAWSGGTSDYNEQFF.

This clone was counted between two and nine times. The junction departs from the called germline gene at one end, perhaps through a read error. The CDR3 region has the DNA TGTGCCACCAGCAGAGACTTCGGGGACAGCTTGTTC. Translated: CATSRDFGDSLF. The chain links TRBV15 to TRBJ2-7, with 7 nucleotides matching TRBD1. The CDR3 totals 12 residues. Germline values: CDR1 LNHNV, CDR2 YYDKDF (reference sequence).

The CDR3 is CASSTGLGSTDTQYF. The CDR3, as DNA: TGTGCCAGCAGCACCGGACTAGGGAGCACAGATACGCAGTATTTT. The chain carries TRBV5-4 and TRBJ2-3; TRBD2 matches 7 bases. In germline, CDR1 is SGHNT, CDR2 YYREEE (reference sequence). The CDR3 has 15 residues. V shed 4 bases and J 0 bases; nucleotides not matched to a gene: 5. Using reference TRBV5-4 and TRBJ2-3 for the parts outside the CDR3, the full variable domain is ETGVTQSPTHLIKTRGQQVTLRCSSQSGHNTVSWYQQALGQGPQFIFQYYREEENGRGNFPPRFSGLQFPNYSSELNVNALELDDSALYLCASSTGLGSTDTQYFGPGTRLTVL.

The sample holds a few counts of this clone. The rearrangement links TRBV30 to TRBJ2-2, with TRBD1 matching 9 bases. Germline CDR1 and CDR2: GTSNPN and SVGIG (reference sequence). This CDR3 comprises 16 residues. With V trimmed by 3 bases and J by 4 bases, 9 bases remained unmatched. The CDR3 DNA reads as TGTGCCTGGAGGGAAGGGACAGGGCGGGGCACCGGGGAGCTGTTTTTT. This encodes CAWREGTGRGTGELFF.

In this sample, this clone turned up a few times. V gene TRBV29-1 combines with J gene TRBJ1-1; 9 bases align to TRBD1. In germline, CDR1 is SQVTM, CDR2 ANQGSEA. J was trimmed by 6 bases and V by 4 bases; bases with no gene match: 9. The CDR3 sequence is 14 residues long. CDR3 in amino acids: CSVGNRDREAEAFF. In nucleotides, the CDR3 is TGCAGCGTTGGAAACCGGGACAGGGAAGCTGAAGCTTTCTTT.

The chain recombines TRBV2 with TRBJ1-2; TRBD1 aligns across 9 bases. Per the germline V gene, CDR1 is SNHLY and CDR2 is FYNNEI. The CDR3 consists of 12 residues. With V trimmed by 7 bases and J by 7 bases, 4 bases remained unmatched. CDR3 loop: CASNRGLFGYTF. Here the CDR3 DNA reads TGTGCCAGCAACAGGGGGCTTTTTGGCTACACCTTC.

The chain has TRBV30 and TRBJ1-4; the match to TRBD1 covers 9 bases. The germline V gene has CDR1 GTSNPN and CDR2 SVGIG (reference sequence). V lost 4 bases, J lost 6 bases, and 3 bases stayed unmatched. This CDR3 has 13 amino acids. The DNA for the CDR3 is TGTGCCTGGAAGGGGACAGGGTATGAAAAACTGTTTTTT. Residues: CAWKGTGYEKLFF.

V gene TRBV29-1 combines with J gene TRBJ2-3, with TRBD1 matching over 8 bases. After removal of 6 bases from V and 2 bases from J, the junction contained 10 bases not matched to a gene. Germline V gives CDR1 SQVTM, CDR2 ANQGSEA. There are 15 residues in the CDR3. CDR3 sequence: CSVDDRGAVTDTQYF. The CDR3 coding sequence is TGCAGCGTCGACGACAGGGGCGCGGTCACAGATACGCAGTATTTT.

The genes are TRBV11-2 and TRBJ2-1, with TRBD2 identical over 12 bases. The trim removed 5 bases at V and 8 bases at J, leaving 7 bases unmatched. The CDR3 length is 15 residues. The germline CDR1 and CDR2 sequences are SGHAT and FQNNGV. This CDR3 reads CASSLILAGGDEQFF. DNA for the CDR3: TGTGCCAGCAGCCTAATACTAGCGGGAGGCGATGAGCAGTTCTTC.

The chain employs TRBV14 and TRBJ1-1; TRBD1 matches 8 bases. V lost 6 bases to trimming and J lost 5 bases; unmatched junction nucleotides: 5. CDR3 size: 13 residues. CDR1 and CDR2 (germline): SGHDN, FVKESK. CDR3 residues: CASRGQGGTEAFF. DNA for the CDR3: TGTGCCAGCAGAGGACAGGGAGGTACTGAAGCTTTCTTT.

The sample holds a few counts of this clone. The chain is built from TRBV30 and TRBJ1-1, with 7 bases aligning to TRBD1. Germline assignment: CDR1 GTSNPN and CDR2 SVGIG (reference sequence). The CDR3 is 13 amino acids. V dropped 2 bases and J dropped 9; count of bases not matched to a gene: 9. The CDR3 here is CAWSRQGDSKAFF. CDR3 bases: TGTGCCTGGAGTAGGCAGGGGGACAGCAAAGCTTTCTTT.

The J gene is TRBJ2-5, the V gene TRBV7-9, with TRBD2 matching over 11 bases. This CDR3 is 15 amino acids long. Trimming cost V 5 bases and J 0 bases; bases outside gene matches: 2. CDR1 is SEHNR and CDR2 is FQNEAQ in the germline V gene (reference sequence). The CDR3 bases are TGTGCCAGCAGCCGGGGACTAGCGGACCAAGAGACCCAGTACTTC. Translated: CASSRGLADQETQYF.

This clone has more than one count but fewer than ten. The chain employs TRBV29-1 and TRBJ1-4, with D maybe TRBD1 (5 bases). Germline CDR1 SQVTM, CDR2 ANQGSEA. V gave up 0 bases and J gave up 3 bases, with 14 bases separating them. This CDR3 has 16 residues. The CDR3 sequence: CSVEDRGGDPNEKLFF. In DNA, the CDR3 is TGCAGCGTTGAAGATCGGGGCGGGGATCCTAATGAAAAACTGTTTTTT.

The CDR3 loop reads CASRSGTARTTDTQYF. The CDR3 coding sequence is TGTGCCAGCAGATCCGGGACAGCCAGGACCACAGATACGCAGTATTTT. This sequence joins TRBV11-2 and TRBJ2-3, with TRBD1 identical over 7 bases. Germline V gene data show CDR1 as SGHAT and CDR2 as FQNNGV. Unmatched junction bases numbered 11, after V lost 6 bases and J lost 2 bases. The CDR3 is 16 residues long.

This chain links TRBV19 with TRBJ2-5; TRBD1 matches 8 bases. The CDR3 contains 14 residues. The germline V gene encodes CDR1 LNHDA and CDR2 SQIVND (reference sequence). V lost 5 bases and J lost 4; bases outside the gene matches: 6. CDR3 sequence: CASSPHRGLETQYF. The CDR3 bases are TGTGCCAGTAGTCCCCACAGGGGGTTAGAGACCCAGTACTTC.

In its sample, this clone was seen a few times. V gene TRBV2 combines with J gene TRBJ1-6; unclear D gene. The CDR3 has 14 residues. With 1 base removed from V and 7 bases from J, the gap between germline ends came to 8 bases. CDR1 is SNHLY and CDR2 is FYNNEI in the germline V gene. Here the CDR3 DNA reads TGTGCCAGCAGTGAAGGCAGTGTGAATTCACCCCTCCACTTT. It yields the protein CASSEGSVNSPLHF.

The chain has TRBV7-8 and TRBJ2-5; 10 nucleotides line up with TRBD1. Trimming cost V 2 bases and J 5 bases; bases outside gene matches: 23. CDR3 length: 21 amino acids. The V gene's germline CDR1 is SGHVS and CDR2 FQNEAQ. CDR3 region: CASSLLVRLWGKTGGTETQYF. The CDR3 nucleotides are TGTGCCAGCAGCTTATTGGTCCGGCTATGGGGCAAGACAGGGGGCACGGAGACCCAGTACTTC.

The sample holds a few counts of this clone. The chain carries TRBV23-1 and TRBJ2-5, with 7 bases lining up with TRBD1. TRBV23-1 belongs to the ORF category, with a function that is uncertain. The CDR3 runs 14 residues. V was pared by 6 bases and J by 1 base, with 5 bases of the junction left unmatched. The CDR3: CASRHDRAQETQYF. The CDR3 DNA is TGCGCCAGCAGACACGACAGGGCCCAAGAGACCCAGTACTTC.

V gene TRBV15 combines with J gene TRBJ1-1; D remains ambiguous. The CDR3 consists of 13 residues. V was cut by 4 bases and J by 1 base, with 7 bases left in between. Germline V gene sequence: CDR1 LNHNV, CDR2 YYDKDF (reference sequence). The CDR3, as DNA: TGTGCCACCAGCACGCAGAAGAACACTGAAGCTTTCTTT. Its translation: CATSTQKNTEAFF.